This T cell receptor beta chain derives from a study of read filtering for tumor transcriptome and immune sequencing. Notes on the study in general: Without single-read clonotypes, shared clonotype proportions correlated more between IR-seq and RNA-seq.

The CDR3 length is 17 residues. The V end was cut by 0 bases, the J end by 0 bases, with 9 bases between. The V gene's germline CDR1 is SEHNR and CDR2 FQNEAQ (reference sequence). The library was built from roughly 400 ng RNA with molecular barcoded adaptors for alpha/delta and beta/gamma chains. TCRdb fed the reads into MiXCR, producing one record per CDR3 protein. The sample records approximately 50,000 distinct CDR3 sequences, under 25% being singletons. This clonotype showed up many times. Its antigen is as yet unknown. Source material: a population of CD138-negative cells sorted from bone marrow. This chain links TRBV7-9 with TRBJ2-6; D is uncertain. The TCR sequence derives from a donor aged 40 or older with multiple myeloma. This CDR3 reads CASSLALGDSGANVLTF. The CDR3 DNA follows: TGTGCCAGCAGCTTAGCCTTAGGAGACTCTGGGGCCAACGTCCTGACTTTC.